The clone carrying this TCR beta chain was counted a few times. Its target is not known. The CDR3 length is 15 residues. Germline values: CDR1 SGHTA, CDR2 FQGNSA. J gave up 7 bases and V 5 bases, and 7 bases lay outside the gene matches. These data come from a study of T-cell reconstitution after alpha-beta-depleted transplantation in children. Unique molecular identifiers were incorporated into the prepared TCRbeta library. TCRdb reanalysed the PCR reads using MiXCR and keeps one entry per CDR3 protein. There are 250,000 to 300,000 distinct CDR3 sequences in the sample; 7.5% to 9% occur only once, and about 8.2% lies in the top ten. Study findings and constraints: One year post-transplant, T-cell counts and diversity were largely derived from T cells produced anew.

The receptor was isolated from a female patient between 2 and 15 years old who had a stem cell transplant for Fanconi anemia, so the T cells may come from the graft donor. The V and J genes are TRBV7-2 and TRBJ2-2; 10 bases align to TRBD2. This specimen consisted of peripheral blood, obtained 360 days after TCRalphabeta/CD19-depleted stem cell transplant. CDR3 protein: CASSTSGRANGELFF. CDR3 nucleotides: TGTGCCAGCAGCACGAGCGGGAGGGCTAACGGGGAGCTGTTTTTT. Using reference TRBV7-2 and TRBJ2-2 for the parts outside the CDR3, the full variable domain is GAGVSQSPSNKVTEKGKDVELRCDPISGHTALYWYRQSLGQGLEFLIYFQGNSAPDKSGLPSDRFSAERTGGSVSTLTIQRTQQEDSAVYLCASSTSGRANGELFFGEGSRLTVL.